The sequence of this T cell receptor beta chain was determined in a study of OX40 agonist ivuxolimab in advanced cancers. Study-level results: The study observed clonal expansion of CD4+ and CD8+ blood T cells by week 6 at 0.1 to 3.0 mg/kg.

As concerns this clone: Antigen specificity is unknown.

Produced via immunoSEQ multiplex PCR; TCRdb's table is partial and in-frame only. The sample holds about 76,000 clones, around 86% seen once. The CDR3 runs to 17 residues. V was clipped by 6 bases and J by 0 bases; unmatched bases: 9. Germline-derived CDR1 and CDR2 are MDHEN and SYDVKM. Autoimmune disease history or systemic immunosuppression disqualified patients. This specimen consisted of CD4+ or CD8+ T cells sorted from blood, obtained in a trial of the OX40 agonist ivuxolimab. The chain employs TRBV28 and TRBJ2-3, with 10 bases identical to TRBD1. This TCR derives from an adult with an advanced solid tumor such as melanoma, head and neck, liver or kidney cancer. In nucleotides, the CDR3 is TGTGCCAGCAGGTCGCAGGACAGGGGGTGGAGCACAGATACGCAGTATTTT. Its protein is CASRSQDRGWSTDTQYF.